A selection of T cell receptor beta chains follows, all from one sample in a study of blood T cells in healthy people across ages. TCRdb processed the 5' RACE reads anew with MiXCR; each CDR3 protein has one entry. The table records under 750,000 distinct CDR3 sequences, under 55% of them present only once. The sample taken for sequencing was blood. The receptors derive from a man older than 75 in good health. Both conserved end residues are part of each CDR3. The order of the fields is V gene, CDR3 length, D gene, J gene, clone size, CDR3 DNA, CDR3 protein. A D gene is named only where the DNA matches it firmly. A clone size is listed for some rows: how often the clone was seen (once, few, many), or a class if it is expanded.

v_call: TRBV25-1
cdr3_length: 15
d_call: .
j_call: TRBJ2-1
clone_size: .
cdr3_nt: TGTGCCAGCAGTGAGTCTGATCCCGGGTACAATGAGCAGTTCTTC
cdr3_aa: CASSESDPGYNEQFF

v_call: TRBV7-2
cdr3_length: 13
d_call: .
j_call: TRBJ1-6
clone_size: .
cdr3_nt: TGTGCCAGCAGCTTACAACAAAATTCACCCCTCCACTTT
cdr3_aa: CASSLQQNSPLHF

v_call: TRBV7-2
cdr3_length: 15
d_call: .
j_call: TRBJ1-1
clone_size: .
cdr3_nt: TGTGCCAGCAGCCCATGGGCTCCCGGGAACACTGAAGCTTTCTTT
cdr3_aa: CASSPWAPGNTEAFF

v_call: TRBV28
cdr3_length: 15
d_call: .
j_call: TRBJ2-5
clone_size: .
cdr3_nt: TGTGCCAGCAGTTTACCAGGGAGTGTGCTTAAGACCCAGTACTTC
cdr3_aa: CASSLPGSVLKTQYF

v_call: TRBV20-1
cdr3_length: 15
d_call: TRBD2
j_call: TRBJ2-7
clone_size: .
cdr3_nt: TGCAGTGCTAGAGCGGGACTAGCGTACTCCTACGAGCAGTACTTC
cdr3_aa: CSARAGLAYSYEQYF

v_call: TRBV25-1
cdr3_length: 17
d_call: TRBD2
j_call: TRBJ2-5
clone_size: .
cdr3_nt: TGTGCCAGCAGTGAATCGCCACGAGCGGGAGCCCTGGAGACCCAGTACTTC
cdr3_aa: CASSESPRAGALETQYF

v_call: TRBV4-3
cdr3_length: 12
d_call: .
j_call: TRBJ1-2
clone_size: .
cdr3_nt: TGCGCCAGCAGCCAAGACACCTATGGCTACACCTTC
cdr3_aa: CASSQDTYGYTF

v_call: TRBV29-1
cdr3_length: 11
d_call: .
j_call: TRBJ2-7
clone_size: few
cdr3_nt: TGCAGCTTCGGGTCTTCTAGGGGGCAGTACTTC
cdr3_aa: CSFGSSRGQYF

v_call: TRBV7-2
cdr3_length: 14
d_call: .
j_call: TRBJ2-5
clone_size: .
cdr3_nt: TGTGCCAGCAGCTCGTATTCAGGGGAAGAGACCCAGTACTTC
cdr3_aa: CASSSYSGEETQYF

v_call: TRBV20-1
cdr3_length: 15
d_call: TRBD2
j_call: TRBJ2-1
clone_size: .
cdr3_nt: TGCAGTGCTAGTCCGACTAGCGGGGGCTACAATGAGCAGTTCTTC
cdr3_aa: CSASPTSGGYNEQFF

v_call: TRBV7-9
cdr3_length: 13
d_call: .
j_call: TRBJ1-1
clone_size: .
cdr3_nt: TGTGCCAGCAGCTTAGCTCATGGGACTGAAGCTTTCTTT
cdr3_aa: CASSLAHGTEAFF

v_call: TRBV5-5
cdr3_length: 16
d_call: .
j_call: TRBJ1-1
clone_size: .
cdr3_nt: TGTGCCAGCAGCGGGGCAGGGATGGTAATATACACTGAAGCTTTCTTT
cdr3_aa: CASSGAGMVIYTEAFF

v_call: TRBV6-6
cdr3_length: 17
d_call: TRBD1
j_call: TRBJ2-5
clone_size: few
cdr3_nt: TGTGCCAGCACCTCAGACAGGGGTTTCGGTTTTGAGGGCTTCCAGTACTTC
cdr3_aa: CASTSDRGFGFEGFQYF

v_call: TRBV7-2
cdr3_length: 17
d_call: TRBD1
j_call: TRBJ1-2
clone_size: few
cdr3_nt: TGTGCCAGCAGCTTATGGACAGGGGCTGAATCGTTCTATGGCTACACCTTC
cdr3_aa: CASSLWTGAESFYGYTF

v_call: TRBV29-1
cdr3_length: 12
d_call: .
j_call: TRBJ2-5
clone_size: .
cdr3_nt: TGCAGCGCCCGGTGGTCCATAGAGGCCCAGTACTTC
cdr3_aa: CSARWSIEAQYF

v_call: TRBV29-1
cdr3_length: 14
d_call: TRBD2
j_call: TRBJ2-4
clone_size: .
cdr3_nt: TGCAGCGCCAGCGGGGGAAAACACAGCAATGAGCAGTACTTC
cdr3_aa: CSASGGKHSNEQYF

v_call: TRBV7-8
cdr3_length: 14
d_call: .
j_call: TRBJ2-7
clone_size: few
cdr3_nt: TGTGCCAGCAGCGTTACAGGGAAAGACTCCGAGCAGTACTTC
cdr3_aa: CASSVTGKDSEQYF

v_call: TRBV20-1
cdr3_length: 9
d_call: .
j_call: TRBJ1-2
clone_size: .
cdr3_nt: TGCAGTGCGGAAGCTGGCTACACCTTC
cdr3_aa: CSAEAGYTF

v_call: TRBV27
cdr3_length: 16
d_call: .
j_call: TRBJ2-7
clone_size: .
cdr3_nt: TGTGCCAGCAGTTTATTAGGTGGAGGGCCCTCCTACGAGCAGTACTTC
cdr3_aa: CASSLLGGGPSYEQYF

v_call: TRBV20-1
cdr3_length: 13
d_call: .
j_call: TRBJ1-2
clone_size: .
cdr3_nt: TGCAGTGCTAGAGAGGCGGTAAACGATGGCTACACCTTC
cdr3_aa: CSAREAVNDGYTF

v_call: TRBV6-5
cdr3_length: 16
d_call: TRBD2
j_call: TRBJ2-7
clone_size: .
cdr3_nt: TGTGCCAGCAGTTACTCGTCCAGCGGGAGTTTCGACGAGCAGTACTTC
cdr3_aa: CASSYSSSGSFDEQYF

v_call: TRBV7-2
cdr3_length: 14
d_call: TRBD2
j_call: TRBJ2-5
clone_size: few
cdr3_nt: TGTGCCAGCTCAAACTGGGGGGGAGAAAGGACCCAGTACTTC
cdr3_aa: CASSNWGGERTQYF

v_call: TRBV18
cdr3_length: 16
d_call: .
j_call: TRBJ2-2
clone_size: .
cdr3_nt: TGTGCCAGCTCACCAAGCGGGCCGACGAACACCGGGGAGCTGTTTTTT
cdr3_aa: CASSPSGPTNTGELFF

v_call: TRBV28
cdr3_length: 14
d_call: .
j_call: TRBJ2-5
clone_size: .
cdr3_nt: TGTGCCAGCAGTGTTCGATCCCAAGGAGAGACCCAGTACTTC
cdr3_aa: CASSVRSQGETQYF

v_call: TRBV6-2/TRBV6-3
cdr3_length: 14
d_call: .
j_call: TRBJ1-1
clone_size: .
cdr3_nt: TGTGCCAGCAGGGTCGCGGGGGGCGGCGCTGAAGCTTTCTTT
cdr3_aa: CASRVAGGGAEAFF

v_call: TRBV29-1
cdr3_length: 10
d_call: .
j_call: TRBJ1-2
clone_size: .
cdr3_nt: TGCAGCGCCGGACAGATTGGCTACACCTTC
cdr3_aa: CSAGQIGYTF

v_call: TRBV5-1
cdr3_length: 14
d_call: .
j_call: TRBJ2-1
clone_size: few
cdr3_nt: TGCGCCAGCAGCTTGGTGTCGGGGGACAATGAGCAGTTCTTC
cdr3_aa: CASSLVSGDNEQFF

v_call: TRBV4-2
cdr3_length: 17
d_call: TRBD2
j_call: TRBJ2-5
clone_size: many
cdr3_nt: TGTGCCAGCAGCCAACAGAGCGGGATGGGGTCAGAAGAGACCCAGTACTTC
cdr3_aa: CASSQQSGMGSEETQYF

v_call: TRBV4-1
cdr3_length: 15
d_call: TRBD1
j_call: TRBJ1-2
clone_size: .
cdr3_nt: TGCGCCAGCAGCCAAGATGAGGCAGGGGGTTTGGGCTACACCTTC
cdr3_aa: CASSQDEAGGLGYTF